The T cell receptor (beta chain) under discussion was sequenced for a study of OX40 agonist ivuxolimab in advanced cancers. Across the whole study: Patients were treated with ivuxolimab, an agonistic anti-OX40 (CD134) antibody. Dose-escalation cases comprised hepatocellular carcinoma, melanoma, renal cell or head and neck cancer.

General study findings and limits: Low normalized clonal expansion also occurred in some nonresponding patients. CD8+ T cells were the subset that, on average, had more expanded clones than CD4+.

Some clones are missing from TCRdb's copy, which holds only in-frame ones; the method was immunoSEQ multiplex PCR. Of roughly 56,000 clones in the sample, about 83% are singletons; the top ten hold approximately 2.6%. With regard to this clone: Antigen specificity is unknown.

Losses at the gene ends were 6 bases for V and 6 bases for J; bases not matched to a gene: 9. The CDR3 contains 16 residues. Germline CDR1 is SNHLY and CDR2 is FYNNEI. The rearrangement joins TRBV2 to TRBJ1-5, with 12 bases identical to TRBD1. Sequences were derived from CD4+ or CD8+ T cells sorted from blood, sampled in a trial of the OX40 agonist ivuxolimab. The source of this sequence is an adult with an advanced solid tumor such as melanoma, head and neck, liver or kidney cancer. CDR3: CASRGPGQGAGQPQHF. CDR3 bases: TGTGCCAGCAGGGGGCCGGGACAGGGGGCGGGTCAGCCCCAGCATTTT.